Below, 30 T cell receptor beta chains from the same sample are listed, as sequenced in a study of circulating CD8 cells and anti-PD-1 response in melanoma. TCR libraries were prepared from around 14 ng of total RNA with the QIAseq Immune Repertoire TCR panel. Each CDR3 protein is one row after TCRdb ran MiXCR on the reads. Among 700 to 800 distinct CDR3 sequences listed, around 12% were seen once. Live CD3+CD8+TCRalphabeta+ cells were sorted into four subsets by PD-1 and/or TIGIT. Source: CD8+ T cells from PBMCs, taken at baseline or after one month of anti-PD-1 therapy (not recorded which). The receptor set was obtained from a human donor with melanoma.

By frequency in the sample, this clonotype is medium-sized (0.01 to 0.1%). The chain employs TRBV20-1 and TRBJ1-1, with 8 bases that match TRBD1. Unmatched junction bases numbered 7, after V lost 0 bases and J lost 4 bases. This CDR3 is 15 amino acids long. Germline CDR1 reads DFQATT; CDR2 reads SNEGSKA (reference sequence). The CDR3 sequence: CSARDTGQGFTEAFF. In DNA form, the CDR3 reads TGCAGTGCTAGAGATACAGGACAGGGCTTCACTGAAGCTTTCTTT.

This clonotype has more than one count but fewer than ten. The rearrangement links TRBV6-6 to TRBJ2-3; possibly TRBD2 for D (6 bases). There are 16 residues in the CDR3. Between the trimmed V and J ends, which lost 2 bases and 1 base, there was a span of 13 bases. Germline lookup yields CDR1 MNHNY and CDR2 SVGAGI (reference sequence). Here the CDR3 DNA reads TGTGCCAGCAGTTACCCGGTTGGAGGGCGCACAGATACGCAGTATTTT. Encoded protein: CASSYPVGGRTDTQYF.

By share, this clonotype ranks as medium-sized. The rearrangement joins TRBV9 to TRBJ2-7; 7 bases align to TRBD1. This CDR3 spans 14 amino acids. Germline trimming cut 2 bases from V and 2 bases from J; bases unmatched to any gene: 4. Germline CDR1 is SGDLS and CDR2 is YYNGEE. CDR3 sequence: CASSVGQGAYEQYF. CDR3 nucleotides: TGTGCCAGCAGCGTCGGGCAGGGGGCCTACGAGCAGTACTTC.

This clonotype is medium-sized (0.01 to 0.1%) by share. The chain links TRBV28 to TRBJ2-7; possibly TRBD2 for D (6 bases). V was shortened by 4 bases and J by 0 bases, with 10 bases between the two germline ends. The germline gives CDR1 MDHEN, CDR2 SYDVKM. The CDR3 runs 14 residues. The CDR3 protein is CASSWAGSSYEQYF. The CDR3 nucleotides are TGTGCCAGCAGTTGGGCGGGAAGCTCCTACGAGCAGTACTTC.

This clonotype is medium-sized (0.01 to 0.1%). The chain links TRBV7-3 to TRBJ2-3, with a weak D call TRBD2 (6 bases). Per the germline V gene, CDR1 is SGHTA and CDR2 is FQGTGA. V was trimmed by 3 bases and J by 0 bases, leaving 10 bases between them. This CDR3 has 15 residues. The CDR3 DNA sequence: TGTGCCAGCAGCTTCGATGGGGGGAGCACAGATACGCAGTATTTT. As protein: CASSFDGGSTDTQYF.

The count of this clonotype is one. The chain employs TRBV19 and TRBJ2-1; D unresolved. The CDR3 is made up of 15 amino acids. From germline, CDR1 is LNHDA and CDR2 SQIVND (reference sequence). Trimming removed 7 bases at V and 3 bases at J, with 16 bases between. In nucleotides, the CDR3 is TGTGCCAGTATCAGCAATGGAGTTTTCTACAATGAGCAGTTCTTC. Translated: CASISNGVFYNEQFF.

By share, this clonotype counts as medium-sized (0.01 to 0.1%). V and J are TRBV25-1 and TRBJ1-4; maybe TRBD1 (6 bases). Trimming cost V 2 bases and J 8 bases, with 12 bases left between them. CDR1 and CDR2 (germline): MGHDK, SYGVNS. This CDR3 comprises 14 residues. This CDR3 reads CASSEGGGREKLFF. For the CDR3, the DNA is TGTGCCAGCAGTGAAGGAGGGGGGCGAGAAAAACTGTTTTTT.

Sample share makes this clonotype large (0.1 to 1%). The chain employs TRBV3-2 and TRBJ2-7. TRBV3-2 has pseudogene status. The CDR3 covers 11 residues. In nucleotides, the CDR3 is TGTGCCAGCAGCCCCAAATACGAGCAGTACTTC. Amino acids: CASSPKYEQYF.

This chain joins TRBV12-3 or TRBV12-4 and TRBJ2-3; 8 bases are shared with TRBD1. The V gene end was trimmed by 5 bases and the J gene end by 2 bases; junction bases not matched to a gene: 3. The CDR3 loop spans 14 amino acids. The DNA of the CDR3 is TGTGCCAGCAGTCGGACAGGGCTCACAGATACGCAGTATTTT. Amino acids: CASSRTGLTDTQYF.

As to this clonotype: This sequence may be a read error, since a much larger clone differs from it by one base. The rearrangement links TRBV19 to TRBJ2-7; possibly TRBD1 for D (6 bases). Looked up from germline, CDR1 is LNHDA and CDR2 is SQIVND (reference sequence). The CDR3 is 13 amino acids. The CDR3 nucleotides read TGTGCCAGTAGTTGGACAGTATCCTACAAGCAGTACTTC. Protein: CASSWTVSYKQYF.

This clonotype is judged medium-sized. The chain carries TRBV4-3 and TRBJ2-1; D is perhaps TRBD1 or TRBD2 (5 bases each). V shed 3 bases and J shed 6 bases, with 15 bases lying between them. The CDR3 contains 15 residues. Germline V gene sequence: CDR1 LGHNA, CDR2 YSLEER. The CDR3 reads CASSHGVGVSNEQFF. The CDR3 coding sequence is TGCGCCAGCAGCCACGGGGTGGGGGTAAGCAATGAGCAGTTCTTC.

This clonotype is labeled medium-sized (0.01 to 0.1%). DNA of the CDR3: TGTGCCAGCAGTCCGGGAAATCAGCCCCAGCATTTT. Translation gives CASSPGNQPQHF. The V and J genes are TRBV27 and TRBJ1-5; the D is unclear. Between the trimmed V and J ends, which lost 5 bases and 4 bases, there was a span of 6 bases. The germline CDR1 and CDR2 sequences are MNHEY and SMNVEV (reference sequence). The CDR3 spans 12 residues.

In this sample, this clonotype is medium-sized (0.01 to 0.1%). The genes are TRBV2 and TRBJ2-1, with TRBD1 matching over 8 bases. The CDR3 contains 15 residues. CDR1 and CDR2 (germline): SNHLY, FYNNEI. V trimming: 6 bases; J trimming: 0 bases; junction bases outside the gene matches: 4. DNA for the CDR3: TGTGCCAGCAGGGAGACAGGGGCCTCCTACAATGAGCAGTTCTTC. Protein: CASRETGASYNEQFF. Full variable domain (outside the CDR3, taken from reference TRBV2 and TRBJ2-1): EPEVTQTPSHQVTQMGQEVILRCVPISNHLYFYWYRQILGQKVEFLVSFYNNEISEKSEIFDDQFSVERPDGSNFTLKIRSTKLEDSAMYFCASRETGASYNEQFFGPGTRLTVL.

This clonotype was recorded a few times. This chain uses TRBV19 with TRBJ2-1; 10 bases agree with TRBD2. CDR1 is LNHDA and CDR2 is SQIVND in the germline V gene (reference sequence). The CDR3 spans 14 residues. Trimming at V came to 3 bases and at J to 6 bases, leaving 2 bases not matched to a gene. CDR3 residues: CASSISGGANEQFF. The CDR3 coding sequence is TGTGCCAGTAGTATCAGCGGGGGGGCCAATGAGCAGTTCTTC.

This clonotype is labeled medium-sized. The V gene is TRBV19, the J gene TRBJ1-5; D might be TRBD1 (5 bases). Germline CDR1 and CDR2: LNHDA and SQIVND (reference sequence). The CDR3 runs 16 residues. V was clipped by 10 bases and J by 1 base, with 20 bases between them. The DNA of the CDR3 is TGTGCCACGAGTAGGTGGCAGGGAGAGAGCAATCAGCCCCAGCATTTT. It yields the protein CATSRWQGESNQPQHF.

This clonotype is medium-sized (0.01 to 0.1%) within its sample. V is TRBV9 and J is TRBJ2-2, with 8 bases fitting TRBD2. The junction had 10 bases not matched to a gene; V was cut back by 3 bases and J by 0 bases. This CDR3 has 18 amino acids. Germline V gene lookup returns CDR1 SGDLS and CDR2 YYNGEE. CDR3 region: CASSDDVEAGANTGELFF. The DNA of the CDR3 is TGTGCCAGCAGCGACGATGTGGAAGCGGGGGCGAACACCGGGGAGCTGTTTTTT.

By its share, this clonotype is medium-sized. CDR3 nucleotides: TGTGCCAGCAGCTTAACGACAGACTCCTACGAGCAGTACTTC. Translating gives CASSLTTDSYEQYF. The J gene is TRBJ2-7, the V gene TRBV7-6, with D perhaps TRBD1 (5 bases). Germline lookup yields CDR1 SGHVS and CDR2 FNYEAQ. Trimming removed 2 bases at V and 0 bases at J, with 8 bases between. There are 14 residues in the CDR3.

Sample share makes this clonotype medium-sized (0.01 to 0.1%). This sequence joins TRBV27 and TRBJ2-7; 10 bases are shared with TRBD1. Trimming took 3 bases from V and 5 from J; bases not matched to a gene: 4. CDR1 and CDR2 (germline): MNHEY, SMNVEV (reference sequence). This CDR3 has 14 amino acids. The CDR3 region has the DNA TGTGCCAGCAGTTTGGACAGGGGGGATAACGAGCAGTACTTC. Amino acid sequence: CASSLDRGDNEQYF.

This clonotype is judged medium-sized. The chain joins TRBV11-2 to TRBJ2-5, with 8 bases aligning to TRBD2. CDR3 length equals 16 residues. Per the germline V gene, CDR1 is SGHAT and CDR2 is FQNNGV. V shed 1 base, J shed 4 bases, and the junction held 8 bases outside the gene matches. The CDR3 region is CASSLGSGGLIETQYF. For the CDR3, the DNA is TGTGCCAGCAGCTTAGGATCGGGGGGGCTCATAGAGACCCAGTACTTC.

This clonotype is medium-sized within its sample. The chain has TRBV6-1 and TRBJ2-7; D is unresolved. Trimming left V 3 bases short and J 3 bases short, with 15 bases between. The CDR3 runs to 15 residues. Germline V gene sequence: CDR1 MNHNS, CDR2 SASEGT. The CDR3 protein is CASSDRPGPDYEQYF. In nucleotides, the CDR3 is TGTGCCAGCAGTGATCGGCCGGGCCCCGACTACGAGCAGTACTTC.

The gene calls are TRBV11-3 and TRBJ2-7, with a possible D match to TRBD2 (6 bases). The CDR3 covers 13 residues. Germline V gives CDR1 SGHNT, CDR2 YENEEA. V lost 4 bases, J lost 4 bases, and 11 bases lay in between. The CDR3 region is CASSYGLPYEQYF. CDR3 bases: TGTGCCAGCAGCTACGGACTACCGTACGAGCAGTACTTC.

This clonotype has more than one count but fewer than ten. A much larger clone lies one base from this, so it may be a read error. The chain has TRBV19 and TRBJ2-2; D possibly corresponds to TRBD2 (5 bases). The CDR3 loop spans 13 amino acids. Germline CDR1 reads LNHDA; CDR2 reads SQIVND (reference sequence). Written as DNA, the CDR3 is TGTGCCAGTACCACCAACCCCCCCGGGGAGCAGTTTTTT. It yields the protein CASTTNPPGEQFF.

This clonotype qualifies as medium-sized. This chain connects TRBV24-1 to TRBJ2-2; no reliable D call. V dropped 5 bases and J dropped 4 bases, with 4 bases sitting between them. Germline values: CDR1 KGHDR, CDR2 SFDVKD. This CDR3 comprises 12 residues. CDR3 sequence reads: CATSGFTGELFF. The CDR3 DNA reads as TGTGCCACCAGTGGGTTCACCGGGGAGCTGTTTTTT.

By its share, this clonotype is medium-sized. V is TRBV24-1 and J is TRBJ2-2; 10 bases map to TRBD1. The V gene end was trimmed by 4 bases and the J gene end by 7 bases; junction bases not matched to a gene: 2. The CDR3 runs 14 residues. Per the germline V gene, CDR1 is KGHDR and CDR2 is SFDVKD. The CDR3 DNA sequence: TGTGCCACCAGTGACGGGGACAGGGGCGGGGAGCTGTTTTTT. This sequence encodes CATSDGDRGGELFF.

This clonotype appeared a few times. This chain uses TRBV30 with TRBJ1-1; a possible D gene is TRBD1 (6 bases). CDR1 GTSNPN and CDR2 SVGIG come from the germline V gene (reference sequence). This CDR3 spans 14 amino acids. The V end was cut by 0 bases, the J end by 3 bases, with 11 bases between. CDR3 nucleotides: TGTGCCTGGAGTGTGGGGGCGGCGGACACTGAAGCTTTCTTT. Residues: CAWSVGAADTEAFF.

This clonotype qualifies as medium-sized. This chain uses TRBV4-1 with TRBJ1-1; D unclear. Trimming cost V 0 bases and J 4 bases, with 12 bases left between them. The CDR3 runs 15 residues. CDR1 and CDR2 from the germline V gene are MGHRA and YSYEKL. This CDR3 is CASSQDNGLSTEAFF. The CDR3 nucleotides read TGCGCCAGCAGCCAAGATAACGGCCTTAGCACTGAAGCTTTCTTT.

Judged by abundance, this clonotype is medium-sized (0.01 to 0.1%). The rearrangement joins TRBV5-6 to TRBJ2-7; D tentatively fits TRBD1 or TRBD2 (5 bases each). The CDR3 is 14 residues long. Germline V gene data show CDR1 as SGHDT and CDR2 as YYEEEE. V was trimmed by 2 bases and J by 0 bases, leaving 9 bases between them. In DNA, the CDR3 is TGTGCCAGCAGCTTTGGGGGAACCTCCTACGAGCAGTACTTC. Translating gives CASSFGGTSYEQYF.

As concerns this clonotype: At one boundary the junction diverges from the germline segment, which might be a read error. This chain joins TRBV11-2 and TRBJ2-3; TRBD2 aligns across 7 bases. Germline CDR1 and CDR2: SGHAT and FQNNGV. CDR3 length: 15 residues. The CDR3 nucleotides are TGTGCCAGCAGCCGGGCTAGCGGTAGCACAGATACACAGTATTTT. This codes for CASSRASGSTDTQYF.

This chain joins TRBV20-1 and TRBJ2-1; 7 bases map to TRBD1. Per the germline V gene, CDR1 is DFQATT and CDR2 is SNEGSKA (reference sequence). The CDR3 spans 14 residues. Germline trimming cut 2 bases from V and 6 bases from J; bases unmatched to any gene: 7. The CDR3 sequence: CSARSGTESNEQFF. For the CDR3, the DNA is TGCAGTGCTAGATCCGGGACAGAGAGCAATGAGCAGTTCTTC.

In this sample, this clonotype is medium-sized. This chain uses TRBV5-6 with TRBJ2-7; D remains ambiguous. V was cut by 0 bases and J by 6 bases, with 10 bases left in between. The CDR3 runs to 13 residues. CDR1 is SGHDT and CDR2 is YYEEEE in the germline V gene. CDR3: CASSLGVGIEQYF. CDR3 nucleotide sequence: TGTGCCAGCAGCTTGGGGGTAGGGATCGAGCAGTACTTC.